The T cell receptor beta chain under discussion was sequenced for a study of OX40 agonist ivuxolimab in advanced cancers. Study details: Ivuxolimab is an agonistic anti-OX40 (CD134) antibody, and patients were treated with it. Whole-study results and caveats: The study found that CD8+ T cells averaged more expanded clones than CD4+.

Germline CDR1 LNHDA, CDR2 SQIVND (reference sequence). Trimming left V 5 bases short and J 5 bases short, with 15 bases between. The CDR3 length is 15 residues. Only in-frame clones appear in the TCRdb table, and some are missing; sequencing was by immunoSEQ multiplex PCR. The repertoire consists of 60,000 to 75,000 clones, with 65% to 90% occurring once and the leading ten covering 1.4%. On this clone itself: As yet, its antigen is unknown.

The sequences come from CD4+ or CD8+ T cells sorted from blood, collected in a trial of the OX40 agonist ivuxolimab. The chain uses TRBV19 and TRBJ1-4; D is uncertain. The TCR sequence derives from an adult with an advanced solid tumor such as melanoma, head and neck, liver or kidney cancer. CDR3 DNA sequence: TGTGCCAGTAGTGCTACCAGCGCCCCAAATGAAAAACTGTTTTTT. It codes for CASSATSAPNEKLFF.